Listed below are T cell receptor beta chains from one sample, sequenced in a study of blood T cells in healthy people across ages. TCRdb reanalysed the 5' RACE reads using MiXCR and keeps one entry per CDR3 protein. The sample lists some 760,000 distinct CDR3 sequences, more than 20% occurring once. The same sample was also used in a study of T cells of mothers and their children.

Sequenced: blood. All receptors come from a boy younger than 18 in good health. Both conserved end residues are part of each CDR3. A D gene is named only where the DNA matches it firmly. The listing skips clone size in some rows; elsewhere it reads once, few, many or a size class.

TRBD2	TRBV5-1	TRBJ2-7	NA	CASSLLGLAETVYEQYF	TGCGCCAGCAGCCTCCTCGGACTAGCAGAAACCGTCTACGAGCAGTACTTC
NA	TRBV10-2	TRBJ2-3	NA	CASSDLRYRTDTQYF	TGCGCCAGCAGTGATTTGCGGTACCGCACAGATACGCAGTATTTT
TRBD1	TRBV24-1	TRBJ2-5	once	CATSDVDRSLQETQYF	TGTGCCACCAGTGATGTGGACAGGAGCCTTCAAGAGACCCAGTACTTC
TRBD2	TRBV12-5	TRBJ2-7	few	CASGPGLATYEQYF	TGTGCTAGTGGCCCCGGACTAGCGACCTACGAGCAGTACTTC
TRBD2	TRBV7-2	TRBJ2-3	NA	CASSDRLAGADTQYF	TGTGCCAGCAGCGACAGACTAGCGGGGGCAGATACGCAGTATTTT
NA	TRBV28	TRBJ2-1	NA	CASSPLRSRTGINEQFF	TGTGCCAGCAGTCCCCTTAGGAGCCGCACGGGGATAAATGAGCAGTTCTTC
NA	TRBV3-1	TRBJ2-7	few	CASSQMLGWTEQYF	TGTGCCAGCAGCCAAATGTTAGGGTGGACCGAGCAGTACTTC
NA	TRBV7-2	TRBJ2-1	NA	CASSLEGAGGGEQFF	TGTGCCAGCAGCTTAGAAGGGGCCGGTGGGGGGGAGCAGTTCTTC
NA	TRBV28	TRBJ1-2	NA	CASSSNKGAGPSGYNYGYTF	TGTGCCAGCAGCTCCAACAAGGGCGCGGGGCCAAGCGGATATAACTATGGCTACACCTTC
TRBD1	TRBV6-5	TRBJ2-7	few	CASSYGTGTYEQYF	TGTGCCAGCAGTTATGGGACAGGGACGTACGAGCAGTACTTC
NA	TRBV29-1	TRBJ1-2	few	CSVVTAFSYGYTF	TGCAGCGTCGTGACAGCCTTCTCCTATGGCTACACCTTC
TRBD2	TRBV24-1	TRBJ2-7	NA	CATSTRGLAGDLYEQYF	TGTGCCACCAGTACTAGGGGACTAGCGGGAGATCTGTACGAGCAGTACTTC
TRBD2	TRBV5-1	TRBJ2-1	NA	CASSYMTSGRPDYNEQFF	TGCGCCAGCAGCTATATGACTAGCGGGAGACCCGACTACAATGAGCAGTTCTTC
NA	TRBV3-1	TRBJ2-3	NA	CASSQEGTETDTQYF	TGTGCCAGCAGCCAAGAGGGGACGGAAACAGATACGCAGTATTTT
TRBD1	TRBV29-1	TRBJ2-1	NA	CSVEVSGQGYNEQFF	TGCAGCGTTGAAGTGTCAGGACAGGGGTACAATGAGCAGTTCTTC
TRBD1	TRBV7-7	TRBJ2-7	NA	CASSPGTGFDEQYF	TGTGCTAGCAGCCCCGGGACAGGGTTCGACGAGCAGTACTTC
NA	TRBV27	TRBJ2-7	few	CASSSPVGRDPYEQYF	TGTGCCAGCAGTTCCCCCGTGGGCCGGGATCCATACGAGCAGTACTTC
TRBD1	TRBV4-3	TRBJ2-5	NA	CASSLLTGGEETQYF	TGCGCCAGCAGCCTACTGACAGGGGGCGAAGAGACCCAGTACTTC
NA	TRBV11-3	TRBJ2-2	few	CASSLDYRHLPNTGELFF	TGTGCCAGCAGCTTAGATTATCGGCACCTGCCGAACACCGGGGAGCTGTTTTTT
TRBD1	TRBV5-1	TRBJ2-7	NA	CASSLKTGHEQYF	TGCGCCAGCAGCTTGAAGACAGGGCACGAGCAGTACTTC
TRBD1	TRBV5-1	TRBJ2-5	few	CASSLSTGKETQYF	TGCGCCAGCAGCCTGTCGACAGGGAAAGAGACCCAGTACTTC
TRBD2	TRBV4-1	TRBJ2-7	few	CASSQVTSGSAEQYF	TGCGCCAGCAGCCAAGTGACTAGCGGGAGTGCCGAGCAGTACTTC
NA	TRBV7-2	TRBJ2-5	NA	CASGVSYQETQYF	TGTGCCAGCGGGGTTTCGTACCAAGAGACCCAGTACTTC
NA	TRBV7-7	TRBJ2-5	NA	CASSYSSSSGGTQYF	TGTGCTAGCAGCTACTCAAGTTCCTCCGGCGGGACCCAGTACTTC
NA	TRBV7-2	TRBJ2-3	NA	CASSMDFWGDTQYF	TGTGCCAGCAGCATGGACTTTTGGGGGGATACGCAGTATTTT
TRBD2	TRBV7-9	TRBJ2-1	NA	CASSWEGEQFF	TGTGCCAGCAGCTGGGAGGGAGAGCAGTTCTTC
NA	TRBV11-2	TRBJ2-5	NA	CASSLPGPAETQYF	TGTGCCAGCAGCTTGCCGGGGCCAGCAGAGACCCAGTACTTC
NA	TRBV12-3/TRBV12-4	TRBJ2-1	NA	CASSTPGRMSSYNEQFF	TGTGCCAGCAGTACGCCCGGACGTATGAGCTCCTACAATGAGCAGTTCTTC
NA	TRBV29-1	TRBJ2-3	NA	CSVEDQLTEIGTDTQYF	TGCAGCGTTGAAGATCAGTTGACGGAGATCGGCACAGATACGCAGTATTTT
TRBD1	TRBV29-1	TRBJ2-3	NA	CSAVDRAPDTQYF	TGCAGCGCTGTAGACAGGGCCCCAGATACGCAGTATTTT
NA	TRBV6-5	TRBJ1-1	NA	CASSPIILRGNTEAFF	TGTGCCAGCAGCCCCATAATCCTACGGGGGAACACTGAAGCTTTCTTT
NA	TRBV3-1	TRBJ2-1	NA	CASSYSPTEQFF	TGTGCCAGCAGCTATAGCCCCACTGAGCAGTTCTTC
NA	TRBV20-1	TRBJ2-7	NA	CSASLSLGSKYNEQYF	TGCAGTGCTAGTCTTTCGCTGGGTAGTAAGTATAACGAGCAGTACTTC
NA	TRBV2	TRBJ2-5	NA	CAIRVLRETQYF	TGTGCCATCAGGGTACTCCGGGAGACCCAGTACTTC
NA	TRBV5-6	TRBJ1-2	NA	CASSLVYSSQVRDGYTF	TGTGCCAGCAGCTTGGTCTACTCCAGCCAGGTCAGGGATGGCTACACCTTC
NA	TRBV29-1	TRBJ1-2	NA	CSAGVGDQAPYGYTF	TGCAGCGCCGGTGTTGGGGATCAGGCTCCCTATGGCTACACCTTC
TRBD2	TRBV20-1	TRBJ2-5	few	CSARFSGQETQYF	TGCAGTGCTAGATTTAGCGGGCAAGAGACCCAGTACTTC
NA	TRBV18	TRBJ2-1	NA	CASSPTTPRGEQFF	TGTGCCAGCTCACCCACAACACCCAGGGGTGAGCAGTTCTTC
TRBD2	TRBV11-2	TRBJ2-7	NA	CASSLGPGLVDEQYF	TGTGCCAGCAGCTTAGGCCCGGGACTAGTAGACGAGCAGTACTTC
TRBD2	TRBV10-3	TRBJ2-2	few	CAISGRENTGELFF	TGTGCCATCAGCGGGAGGGAGAACACCGGGGAGCTGTTTTTT
TRBD2	TRBV29-1	TRBJ2-3	NA	CSVGMGLARSTDTQYF	TGCAGCGTCGGAATGGGACTAGCCCGGAGTACAGATACGCAGTATTTT
NA	TRBV29-1	TRBJ2-7	NA	CSVTGFDVYGQYF	TGCAGCGTTACCGGCTTTGACGTCTACGGGCAGTACTTC